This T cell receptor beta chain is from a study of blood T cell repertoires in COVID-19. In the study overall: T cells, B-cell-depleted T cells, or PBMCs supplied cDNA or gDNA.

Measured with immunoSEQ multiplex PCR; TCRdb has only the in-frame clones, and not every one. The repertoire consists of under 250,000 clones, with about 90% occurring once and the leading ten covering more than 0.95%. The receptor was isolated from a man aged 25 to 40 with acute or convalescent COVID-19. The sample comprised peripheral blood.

In nucleotides, the CDR3 is TGCGCCAGCAGCTCGGACAGCTACTATGGCTACACCTTC. It specifies CASSSDSYYGYTF. V and J are TRBV5-1 and TRBJ1-2, with D possibly TRBD1 on 6 matching bases. V was clipped by 3 bases and J by 3 bases, with 9 bases between them. This CDR3 has 13 residues. The germline V gene has CDR1 SGHRS and CDR2 YFSETQ.